Below are 8 T cell receptor beta chains sequenced from a single sample in a study of blood T cells in healthy people across ages. It was with a sample-barcoded 5' primer and a J-beta primer mix that a second PCR of about 7 to 12 cycles was run. TCRdb redid the calling of the 5' RACE reads with MiXCR, one entry per CDR3 protein. The table lists about 970,000 distinct CDR3 sequences, just over 50% of them singletons. Sequencing input: blood. The receptors derive from a woman aged 55-70 years in good health.

This chain connects TRBV11-2 to TRBJ2-7; 9 positions match TRBD2. The last part of the DNA fits TRBJ2-5 better; the J call may be wrong. Germline CDR1 is SGHAT and CDR2 is FQNNGV. The CDR3 consists of 15 residues. CDR3 in amino acids: CASSLSTSGYGTQYF. The CDR3 DNA follows: TGTGCCAGCAGCTTAAGCACTAGCGGGTACGGGACCCAGTACTTC.

This clonotype was seen only a few times. The chain is built from TRBV27 and TRBJ2-3; 11 bases are a match to TRBD2. CDR1 is MNHEY and CDR2 is SMNVEV in the germline V gene (reference sequence). The trim removed 6 bases at V and 2 bases at J, leaving 7 bases unmatched. This CDR3 contains 16 residues. The CDR3 sequence: CASSEGLAVNTDTQYF. The CDR3 region has the DNA TGTGCCAGCAGCGAGGGACTAGCGGTTAACACAGATACGCAGTATTTT.

The J gene is TRBJ2-5, the V gene TRBV28, with 12 bases fitting TRBD2. CDR3 length equals 15 residues. Germline V gene lookup returns CDR1 MDHEN and CDR2 SYDVKM. The trim removed 4 bases at V and 5 bases at J, leaving 5 bases unmatched. The CDR3: CASSSRTSGKETQYF. CDR3 in DNA: TGTGCCAGCAGTTCTAGGACTAGCGGGAAGGAGACCCAGTACTTC.

V is TRBV7-9 and J is TRBJ2-3; TRBD2 aligns across 7 bases. This CDR3 spans 16 amino acids. Germline V gene lookup returns CDR1 SEHNR and CDR2 FQNEAQ (reference sequence). V lost 7 bases to trimming and J lost 2 bases; unmatched junction nucleotides: 12. For the CDR3, the DNA is TGTGCCAGCACCGAATTCCTAGCGGAGAACACAGATACGCAGTATTTT. Translating it yields CASTEFLAENTDTQYF.

The rearrangement uses TRBV11-2 and TRBJ1-5; no reliable D call. This CDR3 spans 14 amino acids. V lost 6 bases to trimming and J lost 0 bases, with 9 bases between them. Germline V CDR1 and CDR2: SGHAT, FQNNGV. CDR3 sequence (DNA): TGTGCCAGCAGTCAGACCCTTAGCAATCAGCCCCAGCATTTT. Protein sequence: CASSQTLSNQPQHF.

As regards this clonotype: A read error may account for a junction end that differs from germline. The J gene is TRBJ2-6, the V gene TRBV20-1; weak D call: TRBD1 (5 bases). CDR3 length: 13 amino acids. Germline V gives CDR1 DFQATT, CDR2 SNEGSKA (reference sequence). This chain's CDR3 is CSARLTGASVLTF. CDR3 coding DNA: TGCAGTGCGCGACTTACTGGGGCCAGCGTCCTGACTTTC.

Only one count was recorded for this clonotype. The V gene is TRBV27, the J gene TRBJ2-7; D remains unclear. The J call may be faulty, since TRBJ2-4 better matches the DNA end. CDR1 and CDR2 from the germline V gene are MNHEY and SMNVEV (reference sequence). CDR3 length: 11 residues. The CDR3 loop reads CASSRGNIQYF. CDR3 DNA sequence: TGTGCCAGCAGTCGTGGAAACATTCAGTACTTC.

A few counts support this clonotype. This sequence joins TRBV27 and TRBJ2-7; a possible D gene is TRBD2 (7 bases). The V gene's germline CDR1 is MNHEY and CDR2 SMNVEV (reference sequence). The CDR3 is 14 amino acids. V was trimmed by 3 bases and J by 6 bases, leaving 15 bases between them. The DNA for the CDR3 is TGTGCCAGCAGTTTTGGGGGGGCAGGGTCCGAGCAGTACTTC. Translated: CASSFGGAGSEQYF.